What follows is one T cell receptor (beta chain) and its context. The antigen it recognizes is unknown. No quality values exist for individual bases; no much larger clone is one base distant. TCR CDR3 regions were amplified from genomic DNA by multiplex PCR using the deep immunoSEQ assay. For each cell subset, the extracted genomic DNA was distributed evenly across all wells of several immunoSEQ 96-well plates, and each plate served as one replicate. For sorted subsets, each replicate PCR was loaded with 200 ng genomic DNA, equivalent to some 31,000 T cell genomes. Purified libraries were quantified with a Qubit 3.0 fluorometer, sized on a Bioanalyzer 2100, and re-quantified with the KAPA Library Quantification kit. Every immunoSEQ 96-well plate was sequenced on a dedicated single-read 150-cycle Illumina NextSeq 550 flow cell. In the paper's pipeline: Because the immunoSEQ output included only junctional sequences and no quality scores, the filtering could not be the same as the filtering used for full-length reads. To assign V/J genes and CDR3, sequences were annotated against IMGT germline references using PyIR, a Python wrapper for IgBLAST v1.9. Any read was removed if the V/J assignment was weak (E-value above 1e-6), the CDR3 was missing, or the read contained stop codons, out-of-frame junctions, or ambiguous translated residues. A V3J clonotype was defined by an identical inferred V gene, J gene, and CDR3 amino acid sequence. The percentage overlap between two repertoires was calculated by dividing the number of shared unique clonotypes by the size of the smaller repertoire. Richness of each repertoire was evaluated using RTK rarefaction, the Chao1 estimator, and Recon v2.1 estimates of unobserved clonotypes. Generation probabilities were computed with OLGA for all TCRbeta clonotypes obtained by the gDNA method from several donors. Here the immuneACCESS table is served through TCRdb, limited to in-frame sequences with V and J called. Missing clones are a known gap in these copies; in checked studies unresolved V genes cover under half, and the rest lacks a known reason. The D gene and trimming were derived from the DNA, and the V and J assignments and clone size from that table. Counted in this sample were about 2 million clones; about 95% of them appeared once. The ten largest clones capture approximately 1.2% of the sample.

The CDR3 sequence holds 15 residues, the cysteine and phenylalanine included. Only the CDR3 region is kept as DNA, spanning 45 bases read in frame from base 1. In the germline V gene, CDR1 corresponds to ENHRY and CDR2 to SYGVKD. V is shortened by 2 bases, J by 1 base, and the region joining them spans 11 bases. The data were taken from a study of shared clonotypes between healthy human individuals (dated by TCRdb to the early 2020s). A note on the overall study: The cohort comprised a couple of women and a few men aged 18 to 49 years. Different laboratories and diverse techniques were used to prepare libraries and sequence TCR repertoires, to increase sequencing depth and limit assay-specific biases. Per donor, three plates each were used for CD4 naive and CD4 memory, two for CD8 naive, and one for CD8 memory. Leukapheresis yielded between about 0.9 and 9.5 billion PBMCs per donor. Blood TCR repertoires of five healthy adults were deeply sequenced to estimate repertoire size and the extent of clonotype sharing between individuals. Broader findings and caveats from the paper: Because the study included only a small number of donors, the genetic and exposure-history diversity represented was limited. Compared with non-shared clonotypes, clonotypes shared by all four sorted-subset donors had higher generation probabilities. Pairwise subsampling led to the expectation that sequencing depth would affect the degree of clonotype sharing among donors. Incomplete sequencing was indicated by rarefaction of sorted-subset datasets, despite the large sequencing depth. When a few donors were compared, the shared fraction of clonotypes was around 5% for naive CD4, roughly 3.3% for naive CD8, 2.3% for memory CD4, and less than 0.5% for memory CD8. Only blood was sampled, and tissue TCR repertoires likely differ from those in blood. Estimated clonotype richness was generally larger for naive than for memory subsets.

CD8 naive samples were obtained by positive selection for CCR7 among CD45RO-negative cells, yielding a CD45RA+CCR7+ population from which TemRA cells were excluded. The donors were healthy, HIV-negative adults with no recently reported acute infections or vaccinations. All donors were Caucasian adults living in Nashville, Tennessee, USA. Blood was collected by leukapheresis, and PBMCs were isolated by Ficoll-Histopaque density gradient centrifugation and then cryopreserved in liquid nitrogen vapor phase. Purity and quantity of every magnetically sorted T cell population were checked by analytical flow cytometry. Genomic DNA was isolated from each sorted fraction and quantified by UV absorbance on a Nanodrop 2000c.

Rearrangement joined TRBV10-3 to TRBJ1-1, with TRBD1 perhaps the D gene, on 5 matching bases. The sequenced material came from naive CD8+ T cells sorted from blood. The intended sense of this specimen's cell subset or site label: CD45RA+CCR7+. The sequence came from a man between 18 and 35 years old in good health. The DNA reads as follows: TGTGCCATCAGTGAGGCCACTACAGGGAACACTGAAGCTTTCTTT. The resulting protein is CAISEATTGNTEAFF.